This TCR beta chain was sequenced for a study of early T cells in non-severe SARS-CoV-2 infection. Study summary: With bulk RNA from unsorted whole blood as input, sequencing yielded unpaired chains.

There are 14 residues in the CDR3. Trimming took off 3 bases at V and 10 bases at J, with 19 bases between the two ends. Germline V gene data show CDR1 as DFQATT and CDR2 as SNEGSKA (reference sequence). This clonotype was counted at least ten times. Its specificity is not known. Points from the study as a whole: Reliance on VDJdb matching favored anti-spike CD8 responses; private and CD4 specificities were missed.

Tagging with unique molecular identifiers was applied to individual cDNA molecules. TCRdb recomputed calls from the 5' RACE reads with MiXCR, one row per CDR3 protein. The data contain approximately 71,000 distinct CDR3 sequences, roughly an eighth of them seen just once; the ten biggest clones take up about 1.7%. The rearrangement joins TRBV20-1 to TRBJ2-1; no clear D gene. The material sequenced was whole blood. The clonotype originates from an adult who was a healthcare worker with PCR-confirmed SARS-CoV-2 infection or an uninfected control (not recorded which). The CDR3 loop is CSARKSTALGEQFF. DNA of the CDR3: TGCAGTGCTAGGAAATCGACGGCGCTGGGGGAGCAGTTCTTC.